Below are 26 T cell receptor beta chains sequenced from a single sample in a study of T-cell reconstitution after alpha-beta-depleted transplantation in children. Using unique molecular identifiers, the investigators prepared the TCRbeta library. TCRdb re-derived calls from the PCR reads in MiXCR, one entry per CDR3 protein. The sample consists of 600,000 to 800,000 distinct CDR3 sequences, roughly 13% of them appearing once. Material: PBMCs, obtained before TCRalphabeta/CD19-depleted stem cell transplant. The receptors derive from a girl aged 2 to 9 with congenital amegakaryocytic thrombocytopenia, due to receive a stem cell transplant.

The chain uses TRBV20-1 and TRBJ1-4; TRBD1 might be the D (6 bases). V was cut by 6 bases and J by 8 bases, with 19 bases left in between. The CDR3 is 14 residues long. CDR1 and CDR2 from the germline V gene are DFQATT and SNEGSKA (reference sequence). The CDR3 protein is CSAPGSGGREKLFF. DNA of the CDR3: TGCAGTGCCCCGGGGTCTGGGGGGCGCGAAAAACTGTTTTTT.

The chain employs TRBV11-2 and TRBJ2-3; 11 bases agree with TRBD2. CDR1 and CDR2 (germline): SGHAT, FQNNGV. CDR3 length: 17 residues. Trimming at V came to 5 bases and at J to 4 bases, leaving 11 bases not matched to a gene. CDR3: CASSPGTSGEKADTQYF. CDR3 bases: TGTGCCAGCAGCCCGGGGACTAGCGGCGAGAAGGCAGATACGCAGTATTTT. Drawing the rest from reference TRBV11-2 and TRBJ2-3, the complete variable domain is EAGVAQSPRYKIIEKRQSVAFWCNPISGHATLYWYQQILGQGPKLLIQFQNNGVVDDSQLPKDRFSAERLKGVDSTLKIQPAKLEDSAVYLCASSPGTSGEKADTQYFGPGTRLTVL.

V is TRBV7-3 and J is TRBJ1-2; a possible D gene is TRBD1 (5 bases). Looked up from germline, CDR1 is SGHTA and CDR2 is FQGTGA. There are 16 residues in the CDR3. Deletions cut 1 base from V and 6 bases from J, with 18 bases between. This chain's CDR3 is CASSLNADIGGDGYTF. For the CDR3, the DNA is TGTGCCAGCAGCTTAAATGCCGACATCGGGGGAGATGGCTACACCTTC.

The rearrangement links TRBV7-9 to TRBJ2-1, with D perhaps matching TRBD2 (5 bases). Germline CDR1 is SEHNR and CDR2 is FQNEAQ (reference sequence). This CDR3 is 16 amino acids long. V was cut by 7 bases and J by 6 bases, with 22 bases left in between. For the CDR3, the DNA is TGTGCCAGCACCGAAACCCTGATGGGGAGAAGCAATGAGCAGTTCTTC. Translation gives CASTETLMGRSNEQFF.

This clonotype was found many times. The chain links TRBV12-3 or TRBV12-4 to TRBJ2-2, with D possibly TRBD2 on 5 matching bases. This CDR3 has 15 amino acids. The germline V and J ends were trimmed by 3 bases and 0 bases, with 8 bases remaining between them. The CDR3 is CASSFQAANTGELFF. The CDR3, as DNA: TGTGCCAGCAGTTTTCAAGCGGCGAACACCGGGGAGCTGTTTTTT.

This chain uses TRBV28 with TRBJ2-3, with D unclear. Trimming stripped 5 bases from V and 5 bases from J, with 11 bases between. In germline, CDR1 is MDHEN, CDR2 SYDVKM. This CDR3 spans 13 amino acids. Written as DNA, the CDR3 is TGTGCCAGCAGTGATCCGACCGTAGATACGCAGTATTTT. This sequence encodes CASSDPTVDTQYF.

This clonotype was recorded many times. CDR3 region: CASIPAGRAPYNEQFF. The CDR3 nucleotides read TGTGCCAGCATTCCTGCCGGGCGGGCCCCCTACAATGAGCAGTTCTTC. The chain recombines TRBV12-3 or TRBV12-4 with TRBJ2-1, with D possibly matching TRBD2 (5 bases). V gave up 7 bases and J gave up 2 bases, with 18 bases separating them. The CDR3 consists of 16 residues.

The chain joins TRBV12-3 or TRBV12-4 to TRBJ1-4, with no clear D. The V and J ends lost 3 bases and 2 bases respectively, with 7 bases between them. The CDR3 has 14 residues. Here the CDR3 DNA reads TGTGCCAGCAGTTTTGGGCAGACTAATGAAAAACTGTTTTTT. Translation gives CASSFGQTNEKLFF.

This clonotype was detected a few times. CDR3 loop: CASSLAIRQDPNYGYTF. The CDR3 coding sequence is TGCGCCAGCAGCTTGGCCATTCGACAAGACCCCAACTATGGCTACACCTTC. The chain employs TRBV5-1 and TRBJ1-2; D unresolved. The CDR3 consists of 17 residues. V was shortened by 0 bases and J by 2 bases, with 17 bases between the two germline ends. Germline loops: CDR1 SGHRS, CDR2 YFSETQ. Based on the CDR3 plus reference TRBV5-1 and TRBJ1-2, the full variable domain is KAGVTQTPRYLIKTRGQQVTLSCSPISGHRSVSWYQQTPGQGLQFLFEYFSETQRNKGNFPGRFSGRQFSNSRSEMNVSTLELGDSALYLCASSLAIRQDPNYGYTFGSGTRLTVV.

Here the CDR3 reads CASAHRAGPNTGELFF. CDR3 coding DNA: TGTGCCAGCGCCCATCGAGCGGGACCGAACACCGGGGAGCTGTTTTTT. The chain carries TRBV25-1 and TRBJ2-2; TRBD2 aligns across 7 bases. With V trimmed by 8 bases and J by 0 bases, 9 bases remained unmatched. The CDR3 is 16 amino acids. Germline CDR1 and CDR2: MGHDK and SYGVNS.

This clonotype appeared many times. The gene calls are TRBV5-1 and TRBJ2-5; 9 bases fit TRBD1. The V gene end was trimmed by 4 bases and the J gene end by 5 bases; junction bases not matched to a gene: 6. The CDR3 extends over 14 amino acids. Per germline, CDR1 SGHRS and CDR2 YFSETQ. The CDR3 nucleotides read TGCGCCAGCAGCAAGGGACAGGGTGGGGAGACCCAGTACTTC. Amino acids: CASSKGQGGETQYF.

This clonotype was seen at least ten times. The chain recombines TRBV14 with TRBJ2-1; the D gene is possibly TRBD2 (5 bases). Between the trimmed V and J ends, which lost 1 base and 2 bases, there was a span of 6 bases. CDR3 length: 14 amino acids. Germline V lookup: CDR1 SGHDN, CDR2 FVKESK. The CDR3 spells CASSQVGTYNEQFF. The CDR3 bases are TGTGCCAGCAGCCAAGTCGGGACCTACAATGAGCAGTTCTTC.

This clonotype was observed a few times. The chain recombines TRBV20-1 with TRBJ2-5; D assignment may be TRBD1 or TRBD2 (6 bases each). The V end lost 6 bases, the J end lost 5 bases, and 16 bases lay between the germline ends. This CDR3 has 13 residues. CDR1 DFQATT and CDR2 SNEGSKA come from the germline V gene (reference sequence). CDR3 sequence: CSAPSGGTETQYF. Here the CDR3 DNA reads TGCAGTGCCCCATCCGGGGGCACCGAGACCCAGTACTTC.

The genes are TRBV11-1 and TRBJ2-1, with 9 nucleotides matching TRBD2. The CDR3 has 19 residues. The germline V gene has CDR1 SGHAT and CDR2 FQDESV (reference sequence). V lost 3 bases and J lost 0; bases outside the gene matches: 12. CDR3 sequence reads: CASSFEAGGPFSSYNEQFF. In DNA, the CDR3 is TGTGCCAGCAGCTTTGAAGCGGGAGGTCCCTTTAGCTCCTACAATGAGCAGTTCTTC.

This clonotype was recorded once. The rearrangement uses TRBV20-1 and TRBJ2-4; unclear D gene. The CDR3 totals 14 residues. CDR1 is DFQATT and CDR2 is SNEGSKA in the germline V gene (reference sequence). The V and J ends lost 6 bases and 4 bases respectively, with 16 bases between them. The DNA of the CDR3 is TGCAGTGCACCTTCTACGGGCCCGAAAAACATTCAGTACTTC. It codes for CSAPSTGPKNIQYF.

This clonotype was observed many times. This rearrangement joins TRBV12-3 or TRBV12-4 to TRBJ2-1; D tentatively reads TRBD1 or TRBD2 (5 bases each). This CDR3 contains 17 residues. V lost 3 bases to trimming and J lost 3 bases, with 18 bases between them. DNA for the CDR3: TGTGCCAGCAGTTTTCCCTTCGGGGCGGTCGTCTACAATGAGCAGTTCTTC. It yields the protein CASSFPFGAVVYNEQFF.

This clonotype has more than one count but fewer than ten. The gene calls are TRBV29-1 and TRBJ2-7; D is possibly TRBD1 or TRBD2 (6 bases each). V was clipped by 3 bases and J by 3 bases, with 9 bases between them. The CDR3 extends over 12 amino acids. Germline V gives CDR1 SQVTM, CDR2 ANQGSEA. The CDR3, as DNA: TGCAGCGTTGATGGGGGGCACTACGAGCAGTACTTC. It encodes CSVDGGHYEQYF.

This chain connects TRBV20-1 to TRBJ2-1, with 9 bases lining up with TRBD2. Trimming removed 6 bases from V and 0 bases from J; junction bases left unmatched: 12. Germline-derived CDR1 and CDR2 are DFQATT and SNEGSKA (reference sequence). This CDR3 spans 17 amino acids. CDR3 amino acids: CSAGTSLLPRSYNEQFF. The CDR3 DNA follows: TGCAGTGCCGGGACTAGCCTTTTGCCCCGCTCCTACAATGAGCAGTTCTTC.

In this sample, this clonotype turned up many times. The rearrangement joins TRBV5-5 to TRBJ1-1; D uncertain. The CDR3 totals 11 residues. CDR1 and CDR2 from the germline V gene are SGHKS and YYEKEE (reference sequence). Trimming cost V 2 bases and J 8 bases, with 7 bases left between them. CDR3 DNA: TGTGCCAGCAGCTTCATTACGGAAGCTTTCTTT. This translates into CASSFITEAFF.

The J gene is TRBJ2-5, the V gene TRBV4-1; D gene ambiguous. Germline V gives CDR1 MGHRA, CDR2 YSYEKL. This CDR3 is built from 13 residues. The V gene lost 2 bases and the J gene lost 4 bases, with 8 bases spanning the gap. The CDR3: CASSQLPAETQYF. CDR3 bases: TGCGCCAGCAGCCAATTGCCGGCAGAGACCCAGTACTTC.

This clonotype was observed many times. The V call is TRBV19, the J call TRBJ1-1; a weak D match, TRBD1 (6 bases). V was cut by 5 bases and J by 3 bases, with 13 bases left in between. The CDR3 spans 14 residues. The V gene's germline CDR1 is LNHDA and CDR2 SQIVND (reference sequence). CDR3 in DNA: TGTGCCAGTAGTCCAGGGGAAATCGACACTGAAGCTTTCTTT. It specifies CASSPGEIDTEAFF.

This clonotype was seen repeatedly, ten times or more. The V call is TRBV20-1, the J call TRBJ2-1; D remains ambiguous. The CDR3 has 14 amino acids. V was shortened by 3 bases and J by 2 bases, with 11 bases between the two germline ends. Germline values: CDR1 DFQATT, CDR2 SNEGSKA (reference sequence). The DNA of the CDR3 is TGCAGTGCTAGTTCTCTGAACCCCTACAATGAGCAGTTCTTC. This gives the protein CSASSLNPYNEQFF.

This clonotype was observed a handful of times. The chain is built from TRBV5-6 and TRBJ2-1, with D uncertain. CDR1 and CDR2 from the germline V gene are SGHDT and YYEEEE. The CDR3 runs 12 residues. V lost 4 bases and J 5 bases, leaving 7 bases between the germline ends. The DNA of the CDR3 is TGTGCCAGCAGCCAACCAAACAATGAGCAGTTCTTC. Translation: CASSQPNNEQFF.

The chain uses TRBV5-1 and TRBJ2-2; 12 nucleotides agree with TRBD2. Per germline, CDR1 SGHRS and CDR2 YFSETQ. Trimming took 4 bases from V and 5 from J; bases not matched to a gene: 3. CDR3 length: 15 residues. The CDR3 DNA reads TGCGCCAGCAGCCGCGGGACTAGCGGGACCGGGGAGCTGTTTTTT. It codes for CASSRGTSGTGELFF.

This clonotype was picked up a small number of times. The V and J genes are TRBV5-1 and TRBJ2-7, with TRBD2 matching 12 bases. Germline V gives CDR1 SGHRS, CDR2 YFSETQ. CDR3 length equals 18 residues. Trimming at V came to 4 bases and at J to 3 bases, leaving 14 bases not matched to a gene. The CDR3 nucleotides read TGCGCCAGCAGCGGTCTGCTAATGACTAGCGGGGGAAGCTACGAGCAGTACTTC. Translating it yields CASSGLLMTSGGSYEQYF.

This clonotype came up many times. The chain carries TRBV5-1 and TRBJ2-1, with TRBD2 matching 11 bases. This CDR3 comprises 12 residues. Per germline, CDR1 SGHRS and CDR2 YFSETQ. The CDR3 spells CARWGLADRQFF. CDR3 nucleotides: TGCGCAAGATGGGGACTAGCGGATCGACAGTTCTTC.